What follows are 16 T cell receptor beta chains derived from one specimen sequenced in a study of cytomegalovirus exposure and HLA in healthy donors. The PCR made use of 60 Vbeta and 13 Jbeta primers. Libraries were prepared by immunoSEQ multiplex PCR; TCRdb keeps only in-frame clonotypes and omits some of them. The table shows roughly 100,000 clones, with 70% to 75% occurring only once. The sequencing input was PBMCs. The receptors come from a female donor in good health and CMV-seronegative.

The chain uses TRBV6-4 and TRBJ2-1; TRBD2 matches at 14 bases. V shed 0 bases and J 7 bases; nucleotides not matched to a gene: 2. The CDR3 covers 16 residues. The germline gives CDR1 MRHNA, CDR2 SNTAGT. The CDR3 sequence is CASSDSGTSGSNEQFF. Written as DNA, the CDR3 is TGTGCCAGCAGTGACTCCGGGACTAGCGGGAGTAATGAGCAGTTCTTC.

This clone was recorded a few times. This sequence joins TRBV6-6 and TRBJ1-1; 7 bases are shared with TRBD1. This CDR3 has 16 residues. Germline lookup yields CDR1 MNHNY and CDR2 SVGAGI (reference sequence). V was clipped by 5 bases and J by 0 bases; unmatched bases: 9. The CDR3 DNA sequence: TGTGCCAGCAGTGTTAGTAGGGGGCTCGTGAACACTGAAGCTTTCTTT. It translates to CASSVSRGLVNTEAFF.

The chain has TRBV6-5 and TRBJ2-7; 7 bases are a match to TRBD2. Trimming at V came to 0 bases and at J to 6 bases, leaving 5 bases not matched to a gene. The CDR3 contains 14 residues. Looked up from germline, CDR1 is MNHEY and CDR2 is SVGAGI. The DNA for the CDR3 is TGTGCCAGCAGTTACTCGCGGGAGAGGGGCGAGCAGTACTTC. Its protein product is CASSYSRERGEQYF.

The chain has TRBV29-1 and TRBJ2-2, with 8 nucleotides matching TRBD2. Per the germline V gene, CDR1 is SQVTM and CDR2 is ANQGSEA. The CDR3 extends over 13 amino acids. The V gene end was trimmed by 7 bases and the J gene end by 5 bases; junction bases not matched to a gene: 6. For the CDR3, the DNA is TGCAGCGGTGTAGCGGGACCAACCGGGGAGCTGTTTTTT. Translating gives CSGVAGPTGELFF.

This clone was detected ten times or more. As DNA, the CDR3 is TGCGCCAGCAGCCGCGACAGGGAAGCTTTCTTT. It yields the protein CASSRDREAFF. The V call is TRBV4-1, the J call TRBJ1-1, with D perhaps matching TRBD1 (6 bases). Deletions cut 4 bases from V and 8 bases from J, with 8 bases between. This CDR3 contains 11 residues. The germline V gene has CDR1 MGHRA and CDR2 YSYEKL.

The rearrangement links TRBV13 to TRBJ2-3; 10 nucleotides agree with TRBD1. V was pared by 5 bases and J by 1 base, with 6 bases of the junction left unmatched. The CDR3 consists of 16 residues. Germline loops: CDR1 PRHDT, CDR2 FYEKMQ (reference sequence). This CDR3 reads CASSAIGQGGTDTQYF. The CDR3 coding sequence is TGTGCCAGCAGCGCGATCGGACAGGGGGGCACAGATACGCAGTATTTT.

The gene calls are TRBV18 and TRBJ2-1, with 9 nucleotides matching TRBD2. CDR3 length equals 17 residues. The V and J ends lost 4 bases and 5 bases, in that order; junction bases with no gene match: 12. Germline V lookup: CDR1 KGHSH, CDR2 LQKENI. CDR3 protein: CASSLLSAGGADNEQFF. The CDR3 DNA reads TGTGCCAGCTCACTCTTGTCAGCGGGAGGTGCCGACAATGAGCAGTTCTTC.

The rearrangement uses TRBV7-3 and TRBJ2-7; 10 bases line up with TRBD2. The germline gives CDR1 SGHTA, CDR2 FQGTGA. CDR3 length equals 14 residues. V trimming: 2 bases; J trimming: 7 bases; junction bases outside the gene matches: 5. CDR3 DNA: TGTGCCAGCAGCTTACTAGCGGGAGTTGGTGAGCAGTACTTC. It yields the protein CASSLLAGVGEQYF. Variable domain in full (rest from reference TRBV7-3 and TRBJ2-7): GAGVSQTPSNKVTEKGKYVELRCDPISGHTALYWYRQSLGQGPEFLIYFQGTGAADDSGLPNDRFFAVRPEGSVSTLKIQRTERGDSAVYLCASSLLAGVGEQYFGPGTRLTVT.

The V gene is TRBV27, the J gene TRBJ2-3; the D gene is possibly TRBD2 (6 bases). The CDR3 totals 13 residues. V lost 10 bases, J lost 6 bases, and 17 bases lay in between. Looked up from germline, CDR1 is MNHEY and CDR2 is SMNVEV (reference sequence). The CDR3 here is CATRDFIPDTQYF. The DNA for the CDR3 is TGTGCCACCAGGGACTTTATTCCGGATACGCAGTATTTT.

The chain joins TRBV29-1 to TRBJ2-2; D is unresolved. This CDR3 has 13 residues. Germline assignment: CDR1 SQVTM and CDR2 ANQGSEA. The V end was cut by 8 bases, the J end by 1 base, with 11 bases between. CDR3 sequence reads: CSIDNQNTGELFF. The CDR3, as DNA: TGCAGCATCGACAACCAGAACACCGGGGAGCTGTTTTTT.

This rearrangement joins TRBV19 to TRBJ1-5; no firm D call. The CDR3 spans 15 residues. The V gene lost 5 bases and the J gene lost 4 bases, with 15 bases spanning the gap. Germline lookup yields CDR1 LNHDA and CDR2 SQIVND (reference sequence). The CDR3: CASSGRDVSNQPQHF. CDR3 bases: TGTGCCAGTAGTGGGAGGGATGTGTCTAATCAGCCCCAGCATTTT.

The CDR3 is CASRAGLSSYEQYF. The CDR3 nucleotides read TGTGCCAGCAGGGCGGGGCTTAGCTCCTACGAGCAGTACTTC. This rearrangement joins TRBV28 to TRBJ2-7; D may be TRBD2 (6 bases). Germline V gene lookup returns CDR1 MDHEN and CDR2 SYDVKM. This CDR3 has 14 residues. Trimming pared 6 bases from V and 0 bases from J, leaving 12 bases between.

V and J are TRBV6-1 and TRBJ2-3; 12 nucleotides align to TRBD2. The J segment lost 5 bases and the V segment lost 5 bases, leaving 5 bases of the junction unmatched. The CDR3 has 15 residues. Germline V gives CDR1 MNHNS, CDR2 SASEGT. The CDR3, as DNA: TGTGCCAGCAGTCGACTAGCGGGAGAAATAGATACGCAGTATTTT. It specifies CASSRLAGEIDTQYF.

V usage is TRBV11-2 and J usage is TRBJ2-5; 9 nucleotides line up with TRBD2. The germline V gene encodes CDR1 SGHAT and CDR2 FQNNGV. The CDR3 covers 18 residues. After removal of 5 bases from V and 1 base from J, the junction contained 14 bases not matched to a gene. This CDR3 reads CASSMLAGSLRSQETQYF. The CDR3 DNA reads TGTGCCAGCAGCATGCTAGCGGGATCCCTCAGGAGCCAAGAGACCCAGTACTTC.

Of note for this clone: Within the sample, other DNA sequences also encode this same CDR3. The V and J genes are TRBV9 and TRBJ2-2; 10 bases are a match to TRBD2. V shed 1 base, J shed 5 bases, and the junction held 2 bases outside the gene matches. The germline V gene has CDR1 SGDLS and CDR2 YYNGEE. CDR3 length equals 15 residues. The CDR3 coding sequence is TGTGCCAGCAGCGTACTAGCGGGAGATACCGGGGAGCTGTTTTTT. Translating it yields CASSVLAGDTGELFF.

For this clone: At the DNA level, this CDR3 is encoded by other sequences in the same sample as well. V gene TRBV7-8 combines with J gene TRBJ1-2; possibly TRBD1 for D (6 bases). The V end was cut by 4 bases, the J end by 4 bases, with 13 bases between. The CDR3 sequence is 14 residues long. The germline gives CDR1 SGHVS, CDR2 FQNEAQ. The DNA of the CDR3 is TGTGCCAGCAGCTCCTCGGGACACCTCTATGGCTACACCTTC. It translates to CASSSSGHLYGYTF.